Following are 10 T cell receptor beta chains from one sample sequenced in a study of T cell repertoires in cytomegalovirus infection. These receptors' antigens are unknown. TCRdb analysed the reads with MiXCR anew, one entry per CDR3 protein. Here the sample spans some 800,000 distinct CDR3 sequences, approximately 32% being singletons. This specimen consisted of cultured CD8+ T cells from PBMCs, obtained from culture after CMV antigen stimulation. The receptors were gathered from a human donor in good health (CMV status not recorded). Some clones in this sample may be carry-over from other donors' samples.

The chain recombines TRBV6-1 with TRBJ2-5, with 12 nucleotides matching TRBD2. The germline CDR1 and CDR2 sequences are MNHNS and SASEGT. CDR3 length: 17 residues. Trimming took 10 bases from V and 5 from J; bases not matched to a gene: 17. CDR3 DNA sequence: TGTGCCAACATGGGACTAGCGGGTGGAAGGGGCCTGGAGACCCAGTACTTC. Encoded protein: CANMGLAGGRGLETQYF.

The chain links TRBV7-2 to TRBJ2-1, with a possible D match to TRBD2 (5 bases). The CDR3 has 15 residues. Trimming cost V 5 bases and J 2 bases, with 13 bases left between them. The germline V gene encodes CDR1 SGHTA and CDR2 FQGNSA. DNA for the CDR3: TGTGCCAGCAGCCACGCCACGGGAACCTACAATGAGCAGTTCTTC. Translated, it gives CASSHATGTYNEQFF.

The table lists this clonotype with a few counts. The genes are TRBV10-3 and TRBJ1-5; D not resolved. This CDR3 is built from 14 residues. Germline V lookup: CDR1 ENHRY, CDR2 SYGVKD. V was shortened by 7 bases and J by 5 bases, with 15 bases between the two germline ends. The CDR3 sequence is CAIMEGSKDQPQHF. Here the CDR3 DNA reads TGTGCCATCATGGAAGGATCGAAGGATCAGCCCCAGCATTTT.

The rearrangement joins TRBV2 to TRBJ1-4; D remains unclear. There are 15 residues in the CDR3. Trimming cost V 7 bases and J 0 bases, with 12 bases left between them. Germline V gene lookup returns CDR1 SNHLY and CDR2 FYNNEI. The CDR3 sequence: CASTQESATNEKLFF. For the CDR3, the DNA is TGTGCCAGCACCCAAGAGTCTGCAACTAATGAAAAACTGTTTTTT.

The rearrangement joins TRBV6-1 to TRBJ1-2; D unresolved. Trimming took off 7 bases at V and 4 bases at J, with 25 bases between the two ends. This CDR3 has 17 amino acids. Germline V lookup: CDR1 MNHNS, CDR2 SASEGT. The CDR3 DNA is TGTGCCAGCAACCCGGGGAGAGATTACGGAATAGTCTATGGCTACACCTTC. It codes for CASNPGRDYGIVYGYTF.

This clonotype was seen only a few times. V and J are TRBV5-4 and TRBJ2-7; D may be TRBD2 (6 bases). The CDR3 extends over 18 amino acids. Germline loops: CDR1 SGHNT, CDR2 YYREEE (reference sequence). Deletions cut 4 bases from V and 2 bases from J, with 25 bases between. The CDR3 nucleotides are TGTGCCAGCAGCCGTTCTCAGTTGGGACTGGGGCCCCCCTACGAGCAGTACTTC. Protein: CASSRSQLGLGPPYEQYF.

The gene calls are TRBV20-1 and TRBJ2-7, with 10 positions matching TRBD2. The CDR3 runs 15 residues. Unmatched junction bases numbered 10, after V lost 3 bases and J lost 5 bases. In germline, CDR1 is DFQATT, CDR2 SNEGSKA (reference sequence). CDR3 DNA sequence: TGCAGTGCTAGGGGACTAGCGTCGCCCCGGCACGAGCAGTACTTC. The encoded protein is CSARGLASPRHEQYF.

This clonotype was counted once. The rearrangement uses TRBV2 and TRBJ2-6; perhaps TRBD2 as D (6 bases). V was cut by 4 bases and J by 0 bases, with 13 bases left in between. The CDR3 sequence is 17 residues long. Per germline, CDR1 SNHLY and CDR2 FYNNEI. The CDR3 here is CASSGRAGISGANVLTF. As DNA, the CDR3 is TGTGCCAGCAGTGGGAGGGCAGGCATCTCTGGGGCCAACGTCCTGACTTTC.

A few counts support this clonotype. The CDR3 DNA sequence: TGTGCCAGCAGCTTATGGGAGCCCGGGTACACCTTC. This sequence encodes CASSLWEPGYTF. V and J are TRBV7-6 and TRBJ1-2; D not resolved. Looked up from germline, CDR1 is SGHVS and CDR2 is FNYEAQ. V lost 2 bases and J 11 bases, leaving 12 bases between the germline ends. The CDR3 extends over 12 amino acids.

This clonotype has more than one count but fewer than ten. The rearrangement links TRBV11-1 to TRBJ2-6; 7 nucleotides align to TRBD1. This CDR3 spans 17 amino acids. Germline-derived CDR1 and CDR2 are SGHAT and FQDESV (reference sequence). V gave up 5 bases and J gave up 0 bases; unmatched junction bases: 7. DNA of the CDR3: TGTGCCAGCAGCCCCGGGACAGTCTTCTCTGGGGCCAACGTCCTGACTTTC. It translates to CASSPGTVFSGANVLTF.